This TCR beta chain was observed in a study of T cell clonality in common variable immunodeficiency. Trimming shortened V by 1 base and J by 4 bases, and 9 bases separated the two germline ends. In germline, CDR1 is LNHDA, CDR2 SQIVND (reference sequence). The CDR3 is made up of 14 amino acids. The repertoire was sequenced with immunoSEQ multiplex PCR; TCRdb's copy has only in-frame clones and lacks some. The sample holds about 30,000 clones, and no clone turns up only once. A note on this clone: The target antigen is unknown. The read ends 3 residues early relative to the CDR3; the germline J gene fills the gap.

Whole-study findings and limits: Fewer deletions and N-nucleotide insertions were reportedly seen in common variable immunodeficiency TCR beta sequences.

The chain recombines TRBV19 with TRBJ2-3; D remains unclear. The sequence was collected from a human donor with common variable immunodeficiency. The sequenced sample consisted of peripheral blood mononuclear cells. The CDR3 protein is CASSIAGQADTQYF. The DNA read from the CDR3 is TGTGCCAGTAGTATAGCAGGTCAGGCAGATACG.